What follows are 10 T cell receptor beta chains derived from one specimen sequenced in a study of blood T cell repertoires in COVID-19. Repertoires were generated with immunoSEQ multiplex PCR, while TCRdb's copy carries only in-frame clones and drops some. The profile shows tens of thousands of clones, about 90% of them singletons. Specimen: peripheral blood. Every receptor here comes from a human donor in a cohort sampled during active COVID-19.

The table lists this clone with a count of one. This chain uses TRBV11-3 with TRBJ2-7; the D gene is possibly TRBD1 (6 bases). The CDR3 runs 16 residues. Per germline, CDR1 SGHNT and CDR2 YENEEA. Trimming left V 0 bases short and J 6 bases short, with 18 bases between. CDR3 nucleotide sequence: TGTGCCAGCAGCTTAGAACGTTCATGGCAGGGGCGCGAGCAGTACTTC. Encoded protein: CASSLERSWQGREQYF.

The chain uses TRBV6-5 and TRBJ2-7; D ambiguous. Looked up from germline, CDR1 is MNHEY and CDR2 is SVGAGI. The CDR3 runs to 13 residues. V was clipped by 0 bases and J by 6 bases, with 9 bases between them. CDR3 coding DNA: TGTGCCAGCAGTTACTCGCCGGCTAGCGAGCAGTACTTC. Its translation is CASSYSPASEQYF.

The CDR3 nucleotides are TGCGCCAGCAGCCCTGACAGGGCCCACGAGCAGTACTTC. Protein sequence: CASSPDRAHEQYF. The V call is TRBV5-1, the J call TRBJ2-7; 7 bases fit TRBD1. The length of the CDR3 is 13 residues. V lost 4 bases to trimming and J lost 5 bases; unmatched junction nucleotides: 6. Germline V gives CDR1 SGHRS, CDR2 YFSETQ.

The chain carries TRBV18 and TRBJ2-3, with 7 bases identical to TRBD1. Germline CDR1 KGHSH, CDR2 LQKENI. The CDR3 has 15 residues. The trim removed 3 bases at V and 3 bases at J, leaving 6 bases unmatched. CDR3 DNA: TGTGCCAGCTCACCGTCGACAGGGCGGACAGATACGCAGTATTTT. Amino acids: CASSPSTGRTDTQYF.

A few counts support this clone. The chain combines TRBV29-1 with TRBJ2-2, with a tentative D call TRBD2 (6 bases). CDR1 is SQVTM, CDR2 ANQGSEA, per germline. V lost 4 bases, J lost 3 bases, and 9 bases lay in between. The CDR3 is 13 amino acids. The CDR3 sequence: CSVAGAYTGELFF. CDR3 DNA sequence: TGCAGCGTTGCGGGAGCTTACACCGGGGAGCTGTTTTTT.

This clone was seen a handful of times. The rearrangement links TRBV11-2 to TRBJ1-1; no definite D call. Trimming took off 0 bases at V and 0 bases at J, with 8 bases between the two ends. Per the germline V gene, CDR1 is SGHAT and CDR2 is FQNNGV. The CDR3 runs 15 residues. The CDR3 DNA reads TGTGCCAGCAGCTTAGATGAGCGACTGAACACTGAAGCTTTCTTT. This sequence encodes CASSLDERLNTEAFF.

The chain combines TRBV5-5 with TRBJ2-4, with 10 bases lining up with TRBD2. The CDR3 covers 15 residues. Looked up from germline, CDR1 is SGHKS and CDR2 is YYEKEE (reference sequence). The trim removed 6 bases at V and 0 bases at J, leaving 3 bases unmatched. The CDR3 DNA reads TGTGCCAGCACCGGGACTAGCGTAGCCAAAAACATTCAGTACTTC. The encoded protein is CASTGTSVAKNIQYF.

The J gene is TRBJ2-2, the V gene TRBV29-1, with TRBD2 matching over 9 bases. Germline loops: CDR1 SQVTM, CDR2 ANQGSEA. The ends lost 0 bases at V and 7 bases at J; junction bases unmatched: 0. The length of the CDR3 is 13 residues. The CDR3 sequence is CSVEEAGGGELFF. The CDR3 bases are TGCAGCGTTGAAGAAGCGGGAGGCGGGGAGCTGTTTTTT.

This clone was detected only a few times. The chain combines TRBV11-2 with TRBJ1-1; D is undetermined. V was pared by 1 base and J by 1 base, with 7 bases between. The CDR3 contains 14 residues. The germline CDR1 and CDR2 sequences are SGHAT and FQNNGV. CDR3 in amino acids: CASSLALRNTEAFF. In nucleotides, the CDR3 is TGTGCCAGCAGCTTAGCCTTGAGGAACACTGAAGCTTTCTTT.

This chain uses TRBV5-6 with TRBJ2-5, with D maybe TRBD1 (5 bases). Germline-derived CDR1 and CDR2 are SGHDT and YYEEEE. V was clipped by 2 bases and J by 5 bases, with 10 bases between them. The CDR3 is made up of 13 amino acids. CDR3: CASSFPAGETQYF. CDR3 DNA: TGTGCCAGCAGCTTCCCGGCAGGGGAGACCCAGTACTTC.